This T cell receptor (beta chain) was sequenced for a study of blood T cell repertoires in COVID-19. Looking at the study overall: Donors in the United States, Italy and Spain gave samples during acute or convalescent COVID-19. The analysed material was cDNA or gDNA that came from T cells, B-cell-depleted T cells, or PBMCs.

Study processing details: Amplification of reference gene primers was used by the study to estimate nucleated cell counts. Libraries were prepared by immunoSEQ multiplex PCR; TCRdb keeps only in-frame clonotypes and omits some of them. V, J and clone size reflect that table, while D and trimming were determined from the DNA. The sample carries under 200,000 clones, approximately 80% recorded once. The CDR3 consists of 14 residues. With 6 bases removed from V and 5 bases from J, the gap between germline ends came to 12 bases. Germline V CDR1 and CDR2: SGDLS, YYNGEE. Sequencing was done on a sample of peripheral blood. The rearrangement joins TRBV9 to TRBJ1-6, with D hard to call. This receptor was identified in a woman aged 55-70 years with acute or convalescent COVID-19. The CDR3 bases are TGTGCCAGCAAAAGAGGAATTGATAATTCACCCCTCCACTTT. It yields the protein CASKRGIDNSPLHF.